Shown below are 29 T cell receptor beta chains from a single sample sequenced in a study of T cell clones after liver transplantation. TCRdb keeps only in-frame clones here, not all; method: immunoSEQ multiplex PCR. This sample carries roughly 120,000 clones, about nine tenths of them seen once, and the ten largest clones take 0.8% to 0.9%. Sequencing used CD4+ T cells from blood, obtained 12 months after liver transplant. All receptors derive from a human patient who received a liver transplant. Certain T cells may be donor cells from the graft.

This clone was seen more than once but under ten times. The chain is built from TRBV15 and TRBJ1-5; 11 bases align to TRBD1. Germline V gene data show CDR1 as LNHNV and CDR2 as YYDKDF (reference sequence). The ends lost 5 bases at V and 0 bases at J; junction bases unmatched: 15. There are 20 residues in the CDR3. CDR3 residues: CATSPYGPGQGVVSNQPQHF. The CDR3 DNA reads TGTGCCACCAGCCCCTATGGCCCGGGACAGGGGGTTGTTAGCAATCAGCCCCAGCATTTT.

This rearrangement joins TRBV11-1 to TRBJ2-3; 12 bases agree with TRBD2. Germline V lookup: CDR1 SGHAT, CDR2 FQDESV (reference sequence). The CDR3 is made up of 16 amino acids. The V segment lost 1 base and the J segment 5 bases; nucleotides outside the gene matches: 4. CDR3 nucleotide sequence: TGTGCCAGCAGCTTAGGGCTAGCGGGAGGGGAAGATACGCAGTATTTT. The encoded protein is CASSLGLAGGEDTQYF.

Turning to this clone: Distinct nucleotide sequences in the sample also encode this CDR3. The gene calls are TRBV19 and TRBJ1-3, with a possible D match to TRBD1 (5 bases). Germline V CDR1 and CDR2: LNHDA, SQIVND (reference sequence). V lost 4 bases and J lost 1, with 11 bases in between. This CDR3 region has 15 residues. CDR3 sequence: CASSTLTGSGNTIYF. Written as DNA, the CDR3 is TGTGCCAGTAGTACCCTTACAGGATCTGGAAACACCATATATTTT.

The CDR3 is CASSLLAGENTEAFF. The CDR3 DNA follows: TGTGCCAGCAGCTTATTGGCCGGGGAGAACACTGAAGCTTTCTTT. V gene TRBV11-2 combines with J gene TRBJ1-1; D gene uncertain. V was trimmed by 2 bases and J by 1 base, leaving 11 bases between them. In germline, CDR1 is SGHAT, CDR2 FQNNGV. The CDR3 contains 15 residues.

The V call is TRBV6-1, the J call TRBJ1-3; the D is unclear. Germline V lookup: CDR1 MNHNS, CDR2 SASEGT. V was shortened by 0 bases and J by 0 bases, with 6 bases between the two germline ends. The CDR3 spans 15 residues. The CDR3 DNA reads TGTGCCAGCAGTGAAGCGCACAGCTCTGGAAACACCATATATTTT. Translated, it gives CASSEAHSSGNTIYF.

The chain combines TRBV2 with TRBJ2-3; the D is unclear. The CDR3 spans 11 residues. V was trimmed by 8 bases and J by 2 bases, leaving 5 bases between them. Germline V gives CDR1 SNHLY, CDR2 FYNNEI. DNA of the CDR3: TGTGCCAGCTACTACACAGATACGCAGTATTTT. Amino acids: CASYYTDTQYF.

V gene TRBV7-2 combines with J gene TRBJ2-7; no clear D. The CDR3 is made up of 12 amino acids. CDR1 and CDR2 (germline): SGHTA, FQGNSA. Trimming stripped 2 bases from V and 5 bases from J, with 7 bases between. The CDR3 bases are TGTGCCAGCAGCTTATCCACCAACGAGCAGTACTTC. It encodes CASSLSTNEQYF.

The rearrangement uses TRBV11-2 and TRBJ2-7; TRBD1 aligns across 8 bases. Germline lookup yields CDR1 SGHAT and CDR2 FQNNGV. The CDR3 runs 16 residues. With V trimmed by 5 bases and J by 3 bases, 12 bases remained unmatched. CDR3 amino acids: CASSPIRTGLSYEQYF. CDR3 DNA sequence: TGTGCCAGCAGCCCTATAAGGACAGGGTTAAGCTACGAGCAGTACTTC.

This rearrangement joins TRBV6-1 to TRBJ1-3, with unresolved D. Germline V gene sequence: CDR1 MNHNS, CDR2 SASEGT. The CDR3 loop spans 14 amino acids. Trimming shortened V by 2 bases and J by 3 bases, and 8 bases separated the two germline ends. CDR3 bases: TGTGCCAGCAGTGAATCGGCTTATGGAAACACCATATATTTT. Translation gives CASSESAYGNTIYF.

This chain joins TRBV29-1 and TRBJ2-3; D not certain. The CDR3 is 15 residues long. V was trimmed by 1 base and J by 2 bases, leaving 13 bases between them. Germline CDR1 and CDR2: SQVTM and ANQGSEA. In DNA form, the CDR3 reads TGCAGCGTTGAAGCAAGTAGTCGGATCACAGATACGCAGTATTTT. Amino acid sequence: CSVEASSRITDTQYF.

The J gene is TRBJ2-5, the V gene TRBV20-1; D gene uncertain. The CDR3 totals 11 residues. V was cut by 7 bases and J by 5 bases, with 11 bases left in between. Germline lookup yields CDR1 DFQATT and CDR2 SNEGSKA (reference sequence). CDR3 bases: TGCAGTGTGCAGCGCGGCGAGACCCAGTACTTC. Protein: CSVQRGETQYF.

The rearrangement joins TRBV10-2 to TRBJ1-1; the match to TRBD1 covers 8 bases. This CDR3 region has 16 residues. Losses at the gene ends were 8 bases for V and 0 bases for J; bases not matched to a gene: 11. Germline V gives CDR1 WSHSY, CDR2 SAAADI. The CDR3 spells CASGSPRQGLNTEAFF. CDR3 in DNA: TGCGCCAGCGGAAGCCCCAGACAGGGGTTGAACACTGAAGCTTTCTTT.

The chain links TRBV11-2 to TRBJ2-7; weak D call: TRBD1 (7 bases). Germline V CDR1 and CDR2: SGHAT, FQNNGV. There are 14 residues in the CDR3. The germline V and J ends were trimmed by 1 base and 4 bases, with 11 bases remaining between them. CDR3 residues: CASSLGRGEYEQYF. CDR3 DNA: TGTGCCAGCAGCTTAGGCAGGGGGGAGTACGAGCAGTACTTC. The full variable domain, rest sourced from reference TRBV11-2 and TRBJ2-7, is EAGVAQSPRYKIIEKRQSVAFWCNPISGHATLYWYQQILGQGPKLLIQFQNNGVVDDSQLPKDRFSAERLKGVDSTLKIQPAKLEDSAVYLCASSLGRGEYEQYFGPGTRLTVT.

V and J are TRBV5-6 and TRBJ1-1; D is unclear. This CDR3 contains 13 residues. Trimming removed 2 bases at V and 3 bases at J, with 8 bases between. Germline V gene sequence: CDR1 SGHDT, CDR2 YYEEEE. The CDR3 sequence is CASSFDPDTEAFF. CDR3 DNA sequence: TGTGCCAGCAGCTTTGACCCGGACACTGAAGCTTTCTTT.

The chain is built from TRBV19 and TRBJ1-1; D gene ambiguous. The V gene lost 2 bases and the J gene lost 2 bases, with 9 bases spanning the gap. Per germline, CDR1 LNHDA and CDR2 SQIVND (reference sequence). The CDR3 is 14 amino acids. CDR3 nucleotides: TGTGCCAGTAGTATATCGCTTCCTAACACTGAAGCTTTCTTT. Residues: CASSISLPNTEAFF.

This sequence joins TRBV5-4 and TRBJ2-7; the match to TRBD2 covers 10 bases. The germline gives CDR1 SGHNT, CDR2 YYREEE (reference sequence). This CDR3 region has 13 residues. V shed 1 base, J shed 9 bases, and the junction held 4 bases outside the gene matches. The CDR3, as DNA: TGTGCCAGCAGCTTGAGGGGACTAGCGTGGCAGTACTTC. Translating it yields CASSLRGLAWQYF.

This clone showed up just once. The V gene is TRBV7-3, the J gene TRBJ2-1; 9 bases are a match to TRBD1. Germline trimming cut 3 bases from V and 8 bases from J; bases unmatched to any gene: 8. The germline V gene has CDR1 SGHTA and CDR2 FQGTGA. The CDR3 sequence is 15 residues long. CDR3 sequence (DNA): TGTGCCAGCAGCTTTACGGGACAGGGACGGTATGAGCAGTTCTTC. Its protein product is CASSFTGQGRYEQFF.

The chain carries TRBV9 and TRBJ2-1; 9 nucleotides agree with TRBD2. The CDR3 covers 16 residues. Per the germline V gene, CDR1 is SGDLS and CDR2 is YYNGEE. With 0 bases clipped from V and 2 bases from J, the junction kept 3 bases outside the gene matches. The CDR3 coding sequence is TGTGCCAGCAGCGTAGATAGCGGGAGCACCTACAATGAGCAGTTCTTC. Translating gives CASSVDSGSTYNEQFF.

This sequence joins TRBV29-1 and TRBJ2-1; tentatively, D is TRBD2 (6 bases). The CDR3 length is 13 residues. V was clipped by 8 bases and J by 8 bases, with 19 bases between them. Germline V gene data show CDR1 as SQVTM and CDR2 as ANQGSEA. CDR3 residues: CSISGPPVDEQFF. CDR3 nucleotide sequence: TGCAGCATAAGCGGGCCCCCAGTGGATGAGCAGTTCTTC.

The chain uses TRBV9 and TRBJ2-1, with D perhaps TRBD2 (5 bases). The CDR3 contains 16 residues. The germline CDR1 and CDR2 sequences are SGDLS and YYNGEE. Trimming shortened V by 4 bases and J by 2 bases, and 16 bases separated the two germline ends. The CDR3: CASSRDERQTYNEQFF. The CDR3 DNA reads TGTGCCAGCAGCCGGGATGAGCGTCAAACCTACAATGAGCAGTTCTTC.

The CDR3 coding sequence is TGTGCCAGCAGTTACTCGCAAGGGACCAAAAACATTCAGTACTTC. It yields the protein CASSYSQGTKNIQYF. The rearrangement links TRBV6-6 to TRBJ2-4, with unresolved D. Germline V lookup: CDR1 MNHNY, CDR2 SVGAGI (reference sequence). V was clipped by 0 bases and J by 2 bases, with 8 bases between them. The CDR3 extends over 15 amino acids.

This clone was seen a handful of times. The chain uses TRBV6-6 and TRBJ1-4, with TRBD1 identical over 8 bases. After removal of 6 bases from V and 5 bases from J, the junction contained 8 bases not matched to a gene. Germline CDR1 and CDR2: MNHNY and SVGAGI (reference sequence). This CDR3 spans 15 amino acids. Here the CDR3 reads CASSPQTGENEKLFF. The CDR3 DNA sequence: TGTGCCAGCAGCCCACAGACAGGGGAGAATGAAAAACTGTTTTTT.

V and J are TRBV28 and TRBJ2-4; a weak D match, TRBD1 (6 bases). V lost 3 bases and J lost 0, with 15 bases in between. This CDR3 has 17 amino acids. CDR1 and CDR2 (germline): MDHEN, SYDVKM. CDR3 residues: CASSFYREGGAKNIQYF. DNA for the CDR3: TGTGCCAGCAGTTTTTACAGGGAAGGAGGAGCCAAAAACATTCAGTACTTC.

The V gene is TRBV10-3, the J gene TRBJ2-5; D is perhaps TRBD2 (6 bases). CDR1 is ENHRY and CDR2 is SYGVKD in the germline V gene. V was clipped by 2 bases and J by 1 base, with 14 bases between them. The CDR3 spans 16 residues. The CDR3 here is CAISEDKGLRQETQYF. In nucleotides, the CDR3 is TGTGCCATCAGTGAGGATAAGGGACTCCGCCAAGAGACCCAGTACTTC.

This chain uses TRBV9 with TRBJ2-3, with D uncertain. This CDR3 spans 13 amino acids. Germline CDR1 reads SGDLS; CDR2 reads YYNGEE. V was shortened by 2 bases and J by 4 bases, with 8 bases between the two germline ends. CDR3 in amino acids: CASSVLAADTQYF. The CDR3 DNA is TGTGCCAGCAGCGTCTTGGCGGCAGATACGCAGTATTTT.

The V gene is TRBV30, the J gene TRBJ1-2; 8 bases fit TRBD1. Trimming took 5 bases from V and 8 from J; bases not matched to a gene: 16. The CDR3 is 15 amino acids. Looked up from germline, CDR1 is GTSNPN and CDR2 is SVGIG (reference sequence). As DNA, the CDR3 is TGTGCCTGGGATAACACGGGACAGGAAAGCGGAGGCTACACCTTC. Protein: CAWDNTGQESGGYTF.

The rearrangement links TRBV2 to TRBJ2-5, with 12 positions matching TRBD2. Germline CDR1 SNHLY, CDR2 FYNNEI. There are 16 residues in the CDR3. V shed 6 bases, J shed 4 bases, and the junction held 9 bases outside the gene matches. The CDR3 nucleotides read TGTGCCAGCAGGGCCGGACTAGCGGGATCGGGAGAGACCCAGTACTTC. Translated, it gives CASRAGLAGSGETQYF.

V is TRBV4-1 and J is TRBJ2-2; tentatively, D is TRBD2 (7 bases). Deletions cut 0 bases from V and 2 bases from J, with 25 bases between. Germline lookup yields CDR1 MGHRA and CDR2 YSYEKL. CDR3 length: 21 amino acids. CDR3 amino acids: CASSQEGIPRMGGGNTGELFF. As DNA, the CDR3 is TGCGCCAGCAGCCAAGAAGGTATCCCCCGGATGGGAGGGGGAAACACCGGGGAGCTGTTTTTT.

J is TRBJ2-1 and V is TRBV2, with D possibly TRBD1 on 6 matching bases. This CDR3 comprises 13 residues. Germline CDR1 is SNHLY and CDR2 is FYNNEI. V lost 6 bases and J 4 bases, leaving 10 bases between the germline ends. The CDR3 coding sequence is TGTGCCAGCAGGGACAGACAGTACAATGAGCAGTTCTTC. It encodes CASRDRQYNEQFF.